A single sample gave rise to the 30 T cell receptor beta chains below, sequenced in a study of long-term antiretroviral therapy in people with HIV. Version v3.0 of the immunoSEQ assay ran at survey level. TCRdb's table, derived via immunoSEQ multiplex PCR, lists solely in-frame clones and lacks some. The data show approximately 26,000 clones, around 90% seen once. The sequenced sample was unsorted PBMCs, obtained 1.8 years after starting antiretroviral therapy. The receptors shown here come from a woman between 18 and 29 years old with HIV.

The CDR3 region has the DNA TGTGCCAGTAAAGGACTAGCAACTGATGAGCAGTTCTTC. Protein product: CASKGLATDEQFF. The chain uses TRBV19 and TRBJ2-1; 8 bases fit TRBD2. This CDR3 spans 13 amino acids. CDR1 and CDR2 from the germline V gene are LNHDA and SQIVND (reference sequence). V dropped 7 bases and J dropped 8; count of bases not matched to a gene: 7. The variable domain in full, with the rest retrieved from reference TRBV19 and TRBJ2-1, is DGGITQSPKYLFRKEGQNVTLSCEQNLNHDAMYWYRQDPGQGLRLIYYSQIVNDFQKGDIAEGYSVSREKKESFPLTVTSAQKNPTAFYLCASKGLATDEQFFGPGTRLTVL.

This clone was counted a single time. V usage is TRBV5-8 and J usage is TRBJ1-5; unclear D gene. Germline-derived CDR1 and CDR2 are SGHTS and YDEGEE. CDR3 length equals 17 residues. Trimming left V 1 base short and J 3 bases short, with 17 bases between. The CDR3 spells CASSLSLARSYNQPQHF. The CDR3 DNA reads TGTGCCAGCAGCTTGTCTTTGGCCAGGTCATACAATCAGCCCCAGCATTTT.

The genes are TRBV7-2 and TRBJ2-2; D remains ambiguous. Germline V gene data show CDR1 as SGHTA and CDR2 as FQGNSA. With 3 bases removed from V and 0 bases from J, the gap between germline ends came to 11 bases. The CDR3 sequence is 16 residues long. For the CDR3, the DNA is TGTGCCAGCAGCTTCAGAGGCGGAACGAACACCGGGGAGCTGTTTTTT. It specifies CASSFRGGTNTGELFF.

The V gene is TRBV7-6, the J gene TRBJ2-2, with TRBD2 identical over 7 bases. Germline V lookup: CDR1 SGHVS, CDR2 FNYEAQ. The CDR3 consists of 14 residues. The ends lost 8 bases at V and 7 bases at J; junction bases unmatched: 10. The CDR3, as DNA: TGTGCCAGCGGGAGGGCCATTGTTGTCGGGGAGCTGTTTTTT. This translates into CASGRAIVVGELFF.

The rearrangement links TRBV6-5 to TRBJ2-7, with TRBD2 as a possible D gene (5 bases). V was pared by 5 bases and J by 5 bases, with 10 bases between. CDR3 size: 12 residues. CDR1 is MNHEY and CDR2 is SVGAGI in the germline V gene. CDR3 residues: CASSKDSNEQYF. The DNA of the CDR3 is TGTGCCAGCAGTAAGGACTCGAACGAGCAGTACTTC.

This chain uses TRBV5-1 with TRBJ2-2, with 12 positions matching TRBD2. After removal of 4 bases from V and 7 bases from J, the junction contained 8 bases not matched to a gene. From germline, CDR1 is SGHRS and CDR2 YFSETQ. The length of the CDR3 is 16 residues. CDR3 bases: TGCGCCAGCAGCATCGTGTCGACTAGCGGGAGCGGGGAGCTGTTTTTT. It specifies CASSIVSTSGSGELFF.

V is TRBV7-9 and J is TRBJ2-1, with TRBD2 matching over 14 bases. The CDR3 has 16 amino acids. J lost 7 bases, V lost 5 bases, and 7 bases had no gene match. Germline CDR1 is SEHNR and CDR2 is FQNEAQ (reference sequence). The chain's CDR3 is CASSPSGTSGRNEQFF. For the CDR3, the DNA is TGTGCCAGCAGCCCCAGTGGGACTAGCGGGAGAAATGAGCAGTTCTTC. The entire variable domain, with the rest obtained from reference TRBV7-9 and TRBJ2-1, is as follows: DTGVSQNPRHKITKRGQNVTFRCDPISEHNRLYWYRQTLGQGPEFLTYFQNEAQLEKSRLLSDRFSAERPKGSFSTLEIQRTEQGDSAMYLCASSPSGTSGRNEQFFGPGTRLTVL.

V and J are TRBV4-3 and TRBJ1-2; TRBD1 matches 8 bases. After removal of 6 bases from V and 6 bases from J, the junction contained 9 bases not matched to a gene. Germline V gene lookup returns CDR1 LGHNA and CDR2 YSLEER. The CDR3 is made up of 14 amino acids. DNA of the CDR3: TGCGCCAGCAGAACAGGGGGAGGGAGTGATGGCTACACCTTC. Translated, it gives CASRTGGGSDGYTF.

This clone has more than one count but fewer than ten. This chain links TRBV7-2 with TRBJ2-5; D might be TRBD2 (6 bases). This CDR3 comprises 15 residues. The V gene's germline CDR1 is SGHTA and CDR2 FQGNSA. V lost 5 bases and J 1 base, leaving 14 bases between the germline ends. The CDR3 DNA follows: TGTGCCAGCAGCACCTCCTTAGCGGTCCAAGAGACCCAGTACTTC. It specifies CASSTSLAVQETQYF.

In DNA form, the CDR3 reads TGTGCCAGCAGTTACCCAGAACAGGGGACCTACGAGCAGTACTTC. Translated: CASSYPEQGTYEQYF. V and J are TRBV6-6 and TRBJ2-7, with 7 bases lining up with TRBD1. The CDR3 consists of 15 residues. J gave up 2 bases and V 2 bases, and 6 bases lay outside the gene matches. The germline V gene encodes CDR1 MNHNY and CDR2 SVGAGI (reference sequence).

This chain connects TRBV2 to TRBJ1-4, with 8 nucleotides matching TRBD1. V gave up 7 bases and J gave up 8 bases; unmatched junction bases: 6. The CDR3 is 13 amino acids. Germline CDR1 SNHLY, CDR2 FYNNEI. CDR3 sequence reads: CASTGGPDEKLFF. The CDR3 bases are TGTGCCAGCACAGGGGGCCCGGACGAAAAACTGTTTTTT.

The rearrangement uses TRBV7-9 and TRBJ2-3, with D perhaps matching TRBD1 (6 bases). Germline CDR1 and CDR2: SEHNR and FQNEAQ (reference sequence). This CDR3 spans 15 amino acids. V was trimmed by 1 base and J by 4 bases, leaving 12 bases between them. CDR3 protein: CASSLVGGSSDTQYF. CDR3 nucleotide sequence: TGTGCCAGCAGCTTAGTAGGGGGAAGCTCAGATACGCAGTATTTT.

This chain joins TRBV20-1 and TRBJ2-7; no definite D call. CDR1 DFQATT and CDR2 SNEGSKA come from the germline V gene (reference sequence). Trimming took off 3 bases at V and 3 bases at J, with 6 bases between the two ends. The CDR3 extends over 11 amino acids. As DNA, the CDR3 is TGCAGTGCTAGGGGCAGCTACGAGCAGTACTTC. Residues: CSARGSYEQYF.

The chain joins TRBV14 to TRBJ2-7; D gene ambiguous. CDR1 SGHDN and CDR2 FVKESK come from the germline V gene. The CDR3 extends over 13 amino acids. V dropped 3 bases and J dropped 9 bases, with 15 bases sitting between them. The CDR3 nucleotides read TGTGCCAGCAGCCATCGCTCGGCATGGGGGCAGTACTTC. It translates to CASSHRSAWGQYF.

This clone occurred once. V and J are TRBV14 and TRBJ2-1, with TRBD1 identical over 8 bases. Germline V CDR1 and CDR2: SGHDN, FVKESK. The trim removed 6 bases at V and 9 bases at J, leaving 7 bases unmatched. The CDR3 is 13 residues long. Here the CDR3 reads CASSRTGRSEQFF. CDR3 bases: TGTGCCAGCAGTCGGACAGGGAGGAGTGAGCAGTTCTTC.

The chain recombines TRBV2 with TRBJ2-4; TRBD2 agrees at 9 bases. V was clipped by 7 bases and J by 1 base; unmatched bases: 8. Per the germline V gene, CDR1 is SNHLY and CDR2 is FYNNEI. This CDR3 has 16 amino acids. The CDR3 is CASIPSGGLAKNIQYF. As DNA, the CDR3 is TGTGCCAGCATCCCGAGCGGGGGGCTGGCCAAAAACATTCAGTACTTC. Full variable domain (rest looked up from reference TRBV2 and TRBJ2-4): EPEVTQTPSHQVTQMGQEVILRCVPISNHLYFYWYRQILGQKVEFLVSFYNNEISEKSEIFDDQFSVERPDGSNFTLKIRSTKLEDSAMYFCASIPSGGLAKNIQYFGAGTRLSVL.

CDR3 nucleotides: TGTGCCAGCAGTTTATATAGTGGGGAGACCCAGTACTTC. This codes for CASSLYSGETQYF. The chain links TRBV28 to TRBJ2-5; unclear D gene. The CDR3 has 13 amino acids. Germline assignment: CDR1 MDHEN and CDR2 SYDVKM. V was pared by 1 base and J by 5 bases, with 8 bases between.

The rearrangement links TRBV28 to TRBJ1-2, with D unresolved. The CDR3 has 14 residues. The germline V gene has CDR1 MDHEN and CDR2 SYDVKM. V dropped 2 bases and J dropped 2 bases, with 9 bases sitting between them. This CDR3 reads CASSLSPANYGYTF. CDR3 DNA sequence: TGTGCCAGCAGTTTAAGCCCAGCGAACTATGGCTACACCTTC.

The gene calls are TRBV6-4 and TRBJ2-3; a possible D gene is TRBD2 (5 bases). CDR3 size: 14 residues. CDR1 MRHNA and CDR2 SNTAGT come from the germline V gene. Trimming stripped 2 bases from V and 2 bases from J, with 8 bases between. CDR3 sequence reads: CASSDHRDTDTQYF. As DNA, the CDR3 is TGTGCCAGCAGTGACCACCGGGACACAGATACGCAGTATTTT.

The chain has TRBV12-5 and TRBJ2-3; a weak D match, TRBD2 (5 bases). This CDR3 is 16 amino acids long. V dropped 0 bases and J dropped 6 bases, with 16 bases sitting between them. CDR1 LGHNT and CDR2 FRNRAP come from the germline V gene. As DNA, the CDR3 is TGTGCTAGTGGTTTGGTACTAGTCGTCCACCCGGATACGCAGTATTTT. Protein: CASGLVLVVHPDTQYF.

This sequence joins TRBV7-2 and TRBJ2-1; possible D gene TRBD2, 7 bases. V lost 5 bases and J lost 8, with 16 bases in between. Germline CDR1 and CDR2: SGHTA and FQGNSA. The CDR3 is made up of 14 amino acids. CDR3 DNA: TGTGCCAGCAGCCGGACTAGGGCAGGGGATGAGCAGTTCTTC. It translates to CASSRTRAGDEQFF. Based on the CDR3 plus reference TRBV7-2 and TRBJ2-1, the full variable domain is GAGVSQSPSNKVTEKGKDVELRCDPISGHTALYWYRQSLGQGLEFLIYFQGNSAPDKSGLPSDRFSAERTGGSVSTLTIQRTQQEDSAVYLCASSRTRAGDEQFFGPGTRLTVL.

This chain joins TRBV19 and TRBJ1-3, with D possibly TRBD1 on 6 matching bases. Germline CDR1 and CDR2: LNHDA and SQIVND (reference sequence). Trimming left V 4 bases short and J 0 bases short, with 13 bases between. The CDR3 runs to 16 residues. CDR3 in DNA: TGTGCCAGTAGTAAGGTACAGGGCACCTCTGGAAACACCATATATTTT. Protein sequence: CASSKVQGTSGNTIYF.

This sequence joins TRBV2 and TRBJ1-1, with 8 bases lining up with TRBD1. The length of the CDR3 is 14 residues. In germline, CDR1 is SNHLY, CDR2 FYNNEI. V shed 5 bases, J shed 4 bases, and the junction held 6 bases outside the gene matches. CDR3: CASSRRQGTTEAFF. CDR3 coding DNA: TGTGCCAGCAGTCGAAGACAGGGGACCACTGAAGCTTTCTTT.

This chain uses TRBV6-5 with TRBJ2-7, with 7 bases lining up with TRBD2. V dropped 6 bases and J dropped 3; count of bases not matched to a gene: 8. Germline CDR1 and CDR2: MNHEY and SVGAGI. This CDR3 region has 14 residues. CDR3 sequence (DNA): TGTGCCAGCAGACCTACGGGGGGATTCTACGAGCAGTACTTC. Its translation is CASRPTGGFYEQYF.

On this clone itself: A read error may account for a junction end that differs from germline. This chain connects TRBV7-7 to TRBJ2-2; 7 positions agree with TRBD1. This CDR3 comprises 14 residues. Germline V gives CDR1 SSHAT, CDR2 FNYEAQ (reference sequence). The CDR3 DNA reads TGTGCTAGCAGCCGACAGGGGAACACCGGGGAGCTGTTTTTT. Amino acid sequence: CASSRQGNTGELFF.

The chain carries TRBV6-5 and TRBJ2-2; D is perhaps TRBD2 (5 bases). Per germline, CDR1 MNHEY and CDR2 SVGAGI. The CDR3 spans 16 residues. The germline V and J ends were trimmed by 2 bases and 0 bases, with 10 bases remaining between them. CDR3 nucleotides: TGTGCCAGCAGTTACGAGGGAAGCGCGAACACCGGGGAGCTGTTTTTT. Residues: CASSYEGSANTGELFF.

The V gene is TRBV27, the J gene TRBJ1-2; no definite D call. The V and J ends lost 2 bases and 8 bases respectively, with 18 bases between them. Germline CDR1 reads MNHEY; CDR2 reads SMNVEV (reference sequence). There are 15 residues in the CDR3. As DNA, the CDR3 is TGTGCCAGCAGTTTAAGGGTGGAGACGAAAAAAGGCTACACCTTC. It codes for CASSLRVETKKGYTF.

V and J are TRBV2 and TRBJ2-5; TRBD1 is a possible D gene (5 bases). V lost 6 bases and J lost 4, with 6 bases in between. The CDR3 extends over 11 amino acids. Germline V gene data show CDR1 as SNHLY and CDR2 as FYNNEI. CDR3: CASRDRETQYF. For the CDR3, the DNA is TGTGCCAGCAGAGACAGAGAGACCCAGTACTTC.

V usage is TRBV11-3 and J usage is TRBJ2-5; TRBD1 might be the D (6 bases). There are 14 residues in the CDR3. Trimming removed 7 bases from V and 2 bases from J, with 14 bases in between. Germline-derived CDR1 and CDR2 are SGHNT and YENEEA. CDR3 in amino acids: CASKRRQGQETQYF. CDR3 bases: TGTGCCAGCAAGAGGAGGCAGGGGCAAGAGACCCAGTACTTC.

Here the CDR3 DNA reads TGTGCCAGCAGCCTCAGCGGGAGTAATGAGCAGTTCTTC. This sequence encodes CASSLSGSNEQFF. The V gene is TRBV6-1, the J gene TRBJ2-1; 8 positions agree with TRBD2. The CDR3 is made up of 13 amino acids. V shed 6 bases, J shed 7 bases, and the junction held 5 bases outside the gene matches. CDR1 MNHNS and CDR2 SASEGT come from the germline V gene.